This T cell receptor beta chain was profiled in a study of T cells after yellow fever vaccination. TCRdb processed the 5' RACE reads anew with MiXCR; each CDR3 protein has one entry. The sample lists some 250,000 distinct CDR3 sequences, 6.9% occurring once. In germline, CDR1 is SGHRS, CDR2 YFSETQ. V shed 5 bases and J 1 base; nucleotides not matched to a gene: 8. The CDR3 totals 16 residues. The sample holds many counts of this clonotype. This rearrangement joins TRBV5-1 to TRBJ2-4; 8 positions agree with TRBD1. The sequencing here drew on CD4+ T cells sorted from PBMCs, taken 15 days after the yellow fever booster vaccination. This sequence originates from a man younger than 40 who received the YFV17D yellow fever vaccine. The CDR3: CASSHDRGLAKNIQYF. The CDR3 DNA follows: TGCGCCAGCAGTCATGACAGGGGTCTGGCCAAAAACATTCAGTACTTC.